The entry below gives a single T cell receptor (beta chain) sequence along with its context. Its specificity is not known. The sample is drawn from a study of long-term antiretroviral therapy in people with HIV. Study findings and constraints: It was observed that HIV repertoires exhibited narrower CDR3 length ranges than controls. Post-treatment diversity went higher with ART but stayed below transplant donor controls.

This CDR3 is built from 13 residues. Germline values: CDR1 SGHTS, CDR2 YDEGEE. Trimming left V 1 base short and J 4 bases short, with 7 bases between. The assay used was immunoSEQ (version v3.0), run at survey level. The repertoire was sequenced with immunoSEQ multiplex PCR; TCRdb's copy has only in-frame clones and lacks some. The sample shows 42,000 or so clones, about 90% of them seen only once. The chain uses TRBV5-8 and TRBJ2-3, with D uncertain. Source: unsorted PBMCs, taken 1.2 years after starting antiretroviral therapy. This receptor was obtained from a woman aged 45-59 years with HIV. The CDR3 loop reads CASSLLGADTQYF. DNA of the CDR3: TGTGCCAGCAGCTTGTTGGGTGCAGATACGCAGTATTTT. Full variable domain (rest looked up from reference TRBV5-8 and TRBJ2-3): EAGVTQSPTHLIKTRGQQATLRCSPISGHTSVYWYQQALGLGLQFLLWYDEGEERNRGNFPPRFSGRQFPNYSSELNVNALELEDSALYLCASSLLGADTQYFGPGTRLTVL.